These T cell receptor beta chains were read from a single sample in a study of PD-1 and CTLA-4 blockade in melanoma. Produced via immunoSEQ multiplex PCR; TCRdb's table is partial and in-frame only. The repertoire holds about 29,000 clones, about 89% seen once, with 8% to 9.5% in the top ten. The sample was CD8+ T cells from peripheral blood, taken before anti-PD-1 treatment. The receptors were sampled from a human donor with melanoma. The CDR3 runs from the conserved cysteine through the conserved F or W. The D gene is left open where the match is weak.

>TRBJ2-3|TRBD2|TRBV6-1
CASSEKPGGDADTQYF
>TRBJ2-7|-|TRBV27
CASGQTATAPTYEQYF
>TRBJ2-3|-|TRBV6-1
CASSESMGGQGTDTQYF
>TRBJ1-1|-|TRBV28
CASSPIPRGNTEAFF
>TRBJ2-6|-|TRBV5-6
CATTTALPGANVLTF
>TRBJ2-1|-|TRBV28
CASSLLDSSYNEQFF
>TRBJ2-7|TRBD1|TRBV5-1
CASSPYRDSYEQYF
>TRBJ1-1|-|TRBV11-2
CASSHRFEAFF
>TRBJ2-2|TRBD1|TRBV3-1/TRBV3-2
CASSQVRTGLGELFF
>TRBJ1-2|-|TRBV7-8
CASSLNPSIYTF
>TRBJ2-7|TRBD2|TRBV7-9
CASSLGDYSYEQYF
>TRBJ2-1|-|TRBV29-1
CSVLLQRGEQFF
>TRBJ1-4|-|TRBV28
CASSFQTNEKLFF
>TRBJ1-5|-|TRBV6-5
CASSPGAGSNQPQHF
>TRBJ1-5|-|TRBV7-9
CASSEDTQPQHF